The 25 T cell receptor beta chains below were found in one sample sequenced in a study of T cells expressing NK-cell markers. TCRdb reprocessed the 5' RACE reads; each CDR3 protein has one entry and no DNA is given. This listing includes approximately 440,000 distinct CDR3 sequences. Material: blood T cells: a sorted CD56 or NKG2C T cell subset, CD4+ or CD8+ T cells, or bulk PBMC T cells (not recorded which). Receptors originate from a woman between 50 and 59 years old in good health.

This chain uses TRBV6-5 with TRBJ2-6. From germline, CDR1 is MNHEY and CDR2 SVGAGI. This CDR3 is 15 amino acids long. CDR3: CASSENPPGANVLTF.

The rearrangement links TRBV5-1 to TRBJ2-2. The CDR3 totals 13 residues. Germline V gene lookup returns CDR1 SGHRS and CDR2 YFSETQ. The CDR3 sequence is CASSFAHGGELFF.

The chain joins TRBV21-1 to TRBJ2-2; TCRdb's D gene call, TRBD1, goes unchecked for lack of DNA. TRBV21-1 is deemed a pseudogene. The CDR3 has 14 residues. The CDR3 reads CARRGTNQTGELFF.

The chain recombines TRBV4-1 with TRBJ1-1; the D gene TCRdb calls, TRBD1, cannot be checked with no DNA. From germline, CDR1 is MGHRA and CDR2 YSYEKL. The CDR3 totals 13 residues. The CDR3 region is CASSNQGVLEAFF.

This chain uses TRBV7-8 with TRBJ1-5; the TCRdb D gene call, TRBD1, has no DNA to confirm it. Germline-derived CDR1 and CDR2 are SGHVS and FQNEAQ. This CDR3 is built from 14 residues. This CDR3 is CASSLAPGGQPQHF.

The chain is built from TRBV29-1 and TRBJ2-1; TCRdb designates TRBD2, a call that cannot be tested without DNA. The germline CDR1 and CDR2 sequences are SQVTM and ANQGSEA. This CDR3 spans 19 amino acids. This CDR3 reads CSDTSFRTSGRAPYNEQFF.

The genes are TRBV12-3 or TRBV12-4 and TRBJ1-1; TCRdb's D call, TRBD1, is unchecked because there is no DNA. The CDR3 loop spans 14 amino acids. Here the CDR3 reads CASSYRGTNTEAFF.

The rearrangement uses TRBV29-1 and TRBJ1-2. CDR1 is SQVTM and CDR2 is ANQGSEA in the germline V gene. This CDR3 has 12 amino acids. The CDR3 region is CSVAGLTRGYTF.

CDR3 residues: CASSQMGLGGYTF. The chain joins TRBV3-1 to TRBJ1-2. The germline CDR1 and CDR2 sequences are LGHDT and YNNKEL (reference sequence). The CDR3 consists of 13 residues.

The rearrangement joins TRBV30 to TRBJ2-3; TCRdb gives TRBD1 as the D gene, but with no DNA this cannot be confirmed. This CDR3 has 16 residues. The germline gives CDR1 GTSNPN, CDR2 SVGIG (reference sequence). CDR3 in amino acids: CAWGTVLGPRRNTQYF.

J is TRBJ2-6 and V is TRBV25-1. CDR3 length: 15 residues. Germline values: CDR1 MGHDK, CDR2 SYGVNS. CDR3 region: CASSERGLRANVLTF.

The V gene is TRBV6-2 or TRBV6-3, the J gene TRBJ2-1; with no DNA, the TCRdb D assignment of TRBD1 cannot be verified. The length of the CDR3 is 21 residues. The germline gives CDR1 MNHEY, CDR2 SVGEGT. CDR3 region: CASSYQLRTGASPISYNEQFF.

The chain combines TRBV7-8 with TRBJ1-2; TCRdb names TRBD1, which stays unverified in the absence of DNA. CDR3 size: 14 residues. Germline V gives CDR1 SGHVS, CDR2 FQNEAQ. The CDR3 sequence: CASSLSQGSYGYTF.

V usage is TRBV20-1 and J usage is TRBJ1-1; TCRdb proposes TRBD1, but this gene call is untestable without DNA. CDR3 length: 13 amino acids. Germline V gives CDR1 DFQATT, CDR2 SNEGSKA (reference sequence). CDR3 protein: CSARVGRGGEAFF.

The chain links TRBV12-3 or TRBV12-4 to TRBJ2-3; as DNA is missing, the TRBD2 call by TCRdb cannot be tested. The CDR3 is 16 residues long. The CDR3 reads CASSPRLAGGPDTQYF.

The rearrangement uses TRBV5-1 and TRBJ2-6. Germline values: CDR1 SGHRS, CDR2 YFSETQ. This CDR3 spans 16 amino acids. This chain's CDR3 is CASSFSMGSGANVLTF.

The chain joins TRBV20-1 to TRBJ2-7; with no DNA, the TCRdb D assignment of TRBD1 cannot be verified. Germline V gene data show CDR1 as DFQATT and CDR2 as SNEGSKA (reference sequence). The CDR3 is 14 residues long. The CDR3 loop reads CSAITGTMGGGQYF.

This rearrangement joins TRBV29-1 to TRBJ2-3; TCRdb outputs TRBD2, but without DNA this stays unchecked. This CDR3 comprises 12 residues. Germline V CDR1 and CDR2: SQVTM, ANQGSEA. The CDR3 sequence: CSVRGGSDTQYF.

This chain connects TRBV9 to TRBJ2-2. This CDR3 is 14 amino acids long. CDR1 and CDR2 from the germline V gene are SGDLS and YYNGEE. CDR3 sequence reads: CASSGSPNTGELFF.

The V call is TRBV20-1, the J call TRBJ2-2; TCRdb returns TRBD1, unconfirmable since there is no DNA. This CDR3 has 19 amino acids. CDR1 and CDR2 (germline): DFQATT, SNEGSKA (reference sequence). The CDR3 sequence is CSARDNPGTGFANTGELFF.

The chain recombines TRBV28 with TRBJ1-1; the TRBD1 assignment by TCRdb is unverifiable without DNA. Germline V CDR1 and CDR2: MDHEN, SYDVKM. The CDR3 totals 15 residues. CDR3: CASSPIVEAPQEAFF.

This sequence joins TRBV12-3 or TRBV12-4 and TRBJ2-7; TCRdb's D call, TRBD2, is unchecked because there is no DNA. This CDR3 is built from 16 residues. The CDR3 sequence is CASSLGRLARVNEQYF.

The CDR3 region is CASSSSVSGYNEQFF. J is TRBJ2-1 and V is TRBV12-3 or TRBV12-4; the D call from TCRdb, TRBD2, cannot be confirmed without DNA. This CDR3 has 15 amino acids.

The CDR3 spells CASSVASAPGGQETQYF. The rearrangement uses TRBV9 and TRBJ2-5; TCRdb indicates TRBD1, and absent DNA this call remains unverified. The CDR3 has 17 residues. The germline V gene encodes CDR1 SGDLS and CDR2 YYNGEE.

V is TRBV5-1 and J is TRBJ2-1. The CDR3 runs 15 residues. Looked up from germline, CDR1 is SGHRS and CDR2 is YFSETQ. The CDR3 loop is CASSLAASAYNEQFF. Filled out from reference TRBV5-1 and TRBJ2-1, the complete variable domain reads KAGVTQTPRYLIKTRGQQVTLSCSPISGHRSVSWYQQTPGQGLQFLFEYFSETQRNKGNFPGRFSGRQFSNSRSEMNVSTLELGDSALYLCASSLAASAYNEQFFGPGTRLTVL.